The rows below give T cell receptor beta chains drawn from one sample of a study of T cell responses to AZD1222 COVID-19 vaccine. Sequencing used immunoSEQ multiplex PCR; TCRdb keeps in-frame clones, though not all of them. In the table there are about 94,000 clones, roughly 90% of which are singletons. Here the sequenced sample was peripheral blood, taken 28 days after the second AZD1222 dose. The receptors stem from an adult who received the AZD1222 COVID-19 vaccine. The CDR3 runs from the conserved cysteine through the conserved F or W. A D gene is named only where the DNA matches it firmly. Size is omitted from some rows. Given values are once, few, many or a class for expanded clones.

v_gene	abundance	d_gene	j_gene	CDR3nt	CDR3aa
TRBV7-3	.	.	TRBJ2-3	TGTGCCAGCAGCTTAGCTGGGCCGGATACGCAGTATTTT	CASSLAGPDTQYF
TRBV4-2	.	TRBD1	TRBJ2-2	TGTGCCAGCAGCCAAGGACCAGGGACAGGGGCCCGAACCGGGGAGCTGTTTTTT	CASSQGPGTGARTGELFF
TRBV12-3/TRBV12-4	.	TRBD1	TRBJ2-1	TGTGCCAGCAGGCTAGACAGGGATGAGCAGTTCTTC	CASRLDRDEQFF
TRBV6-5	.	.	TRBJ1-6	TGTGCCAGCAGCCCCGACCCGGGTTATTCACCCCTCCACTTT	CASSPDPGYSPLHF
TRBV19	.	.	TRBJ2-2	TGTGCCAGTAGTATAGATGGGTCAGCCGGGGAGCTGTTTTTT	CASSIDGSAGELFF
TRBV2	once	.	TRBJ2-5	TGTGCCAGCAGTGATTGGGAGACCCAGTACTTC	CASSDWETQYF
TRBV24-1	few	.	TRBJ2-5	TGTGCCACCAGTGATACCTACAATGGAGGGCCGGAGACCCAGTACTTC	CATSDTYNGGPETQYF
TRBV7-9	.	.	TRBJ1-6	TGTGCCAGCAGCTTAGGGTCGGCTTGGGGGCCCCTCCACTTT	CASSLGSAWGPLHF
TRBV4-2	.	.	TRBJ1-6	TGTGCCAGCAGCCAAGGAGCAAGGGACTCACCCCTCCACTTT	CASSQGARDSPLHF
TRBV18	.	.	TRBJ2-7	TGTGCCAGCTCACTTGCAGGGGCCGAGCAGTACTTC	CASSLAGAEQYF
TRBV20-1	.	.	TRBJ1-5	TGCAGTGCTAGTAGCAGCAATCAGCCCCAGCATTTT	CSASSSNQPQHF
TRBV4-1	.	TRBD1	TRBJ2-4	TGCGCCAGCAGCCACCCATTACTTGACAGGGGTTCGAACATTCAGTACTTC	CASSHPLLDRGSNIQYF
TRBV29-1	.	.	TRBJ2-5	TGCAGCGTTGGGGGGCCCCTCGGGACCTGGGAGACCCAGTACTTC	CSVGGPLGTWETQYF
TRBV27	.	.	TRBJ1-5	TGTGCCAGCAGTTTAGTTTCCGGGGGCAGTCAGCCCCAGCATTTT	CASSLVSGGSQPQHF
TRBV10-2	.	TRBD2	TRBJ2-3	TGCGCCAGCAGGTTAGCGGGAGGTACAGATACGCAGTATTTT	CASRLAGGTDTQYF
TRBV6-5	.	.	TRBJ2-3	TGTGCCAGCAGCCCCCGGGGAGCCACAGATACGCAGTATTTT	CASSPRGATDTQYF
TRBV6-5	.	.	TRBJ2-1	TGTGCCAGCAGTTACCGACCATTCCCCCCCAATGAGCAGTTCTTC	CASSYRPFPPNEQFF
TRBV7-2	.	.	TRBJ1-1	TGTGCCAGCAGCAGGGGGTGGACAGATGAAGCTTTCTTT	CASSRGWTDEAFF
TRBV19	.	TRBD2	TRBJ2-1	TGTGCCAGTAGTAGGGGTAGCGGGGGGGATGAGCAGTTCTTC	CASSRGSGGDEQFF
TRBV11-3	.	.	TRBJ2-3	TGTGCCAGCAGCTTAGGGGTACGGGATATCACAGATACGCAGTATTTT	CASSLGVRDITDTQYF
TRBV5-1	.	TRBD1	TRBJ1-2	TGCGCCACCCGGACAGGGGGCGGTTTAGGCTATGGCTACACCTTC	CATRTGGGLGYGYTF
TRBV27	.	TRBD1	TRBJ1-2	TGTGCCAGCAGTCTGACAGGGGGCGCAGGGTATGGCTACACCTTC	CASSLTGGAGYGYTF
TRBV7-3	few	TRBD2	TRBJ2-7	TGTGCCAGTACTCGGAGCCTAGCGGACTACGAGCAGTACTTC	CASTRSLADYEQYF
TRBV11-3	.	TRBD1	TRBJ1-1	TGTGCCAGCAGCAAGTGGACAGGGGACACTGAAGCTTTCTTT	CASSKWTGDTEAFF
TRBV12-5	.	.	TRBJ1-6	TGTGCTAGTGGTGGGGGGTTAGGCTCACCCCTCCACTTT	CASGGGLGSPLHF
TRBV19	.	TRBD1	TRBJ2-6	TGTGCCAGTAGTAGACCCCGGGGACAGGGGATCCCTGGGGCCAACGTCCTGACTTTC	CASSRPRGQGIPGANVLTF
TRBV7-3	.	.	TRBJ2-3	TGTGCCAGCAGCTTTTCGGCAGGGGCCACAGATACGCAGTATTTT	CASSFSAGATDTQYF
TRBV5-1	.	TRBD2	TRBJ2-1	TGCGCCAGCAGCTTGGGGGGACTAGCGACCTACAATGAGCAGTTCTTC	CASSLGGLATYNEQFF
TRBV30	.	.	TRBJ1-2	TGTGCCTGGACGACTTCCCCAATCTACACCTTC	CAWTTSPIYTF